The rows below give T cell receptor beta chains drawn from one sample of a study of blood T cell repertoires in COVID-19. Using immunoSEQ multiplex PCR, the repertoire was profiled, and TCRdb retains in-frame clones only, with some absent. Of 150,000 to 200,000 clones detected, approximately 90% appear once; the ten largest clones hold roughly 4.7%. The source material was peripheral blood. Receptor source: a human donor in a cohort sampled during active COVID-19. Both conserved end residues are part of each CDR3.

V	J	CDR3
TRBV20-1	TRBJ2-2	CSASMGLQGAGTGELFF
TRBV7-8	TRBJ2-2	CASSLRSQGESAGELFF
TRBV20-1	TRBJ2-7	CSARGSSYEQYF
TRBV29-1	TRBJ2-2	CSVEWGTTGELFF
TRBV24-1	TRBJ2-5	CATSDSSGGAETQYF
TRBV30	TRBJ1-1	CAWGRQGSTEAFF
TRBV11-2	TRBJ2-7	CASSLSGGTYEQYF
TRBV7-2	TRBJ1-4	CASSSGIREKLFF
TRBV6-1	TRBJ1-2	CASSEMDRGYGYTF
TRBV7-8	TRBJ2-1	CASSLEIRESSYNEQFF
TRBV29-1	TRBJ2-5	CSVASASGGETQYF
TRBV12-3/TRBV12-4	TRBJ1-2	CASSLQGNYGYTF
TRBV9	TRBJ1-3	CASSVDGRTAGNTIYF
TRBV5-6	TRBJ2-7	CASSLGLAGLGEQYF
TRBV5-6	TRBJ1-6	CASSLAGGASSPLHF
TRBV10-3	TRBJ2-7	CAISPPGQVVEQYF
TRBV4-3	TRBJ2-1	CASSQGLAGGPGHEQFF
TRBV28	TRBJ2-5	CASSPGLVTKTQYF
TRBV29-1	TRBJ1-2	CSVGRGRSFEGYTF
TRBV7-9	TRBJ2-2	CASSPGKGGELFF
TRBV5-6	TRBJ2-7	CASSLGQASYEQYF
TRBV7-6	TRBJ1-5	CASSLGAGGSNQPQHF